What follows is one T cell receptor (beta chain) and its context. Cohort allocation depended upon clinical history that participants reported. Trimming stripped 1 base from V and 4 bases from J, with 19 bases between. CDR3 length: 17 residues. Germline V CDR1 and CDR2: SEHNR, FQNEAQ (reference sequence). The entry originates in a study of blood T cell repertoires in COVID-19. Method: immunoSEQ multiplex PCR; TCRdb's copy keeps in-frame clones and lacks some. The repertoire holds about 140,000 clones, with about 79% as singletons. The chain uses TRBV7-9 and TRBJ2-5; D call uncertain. The sequence came from a woman aged 50 to 60 who had recovered from COVID-19. What was sequenced was PBMCs or T cells enriched from blood (not recorded which). Written as DNA, the CDR3 is TGTGCCAGCAGCTTAGAGGTTGGGTACCCTCCGGGAGAGACCCAGTACTTC. It encodes CASSLEVGYPPGETQYF.